This T cell receptor beta chain comes out of a study of blood T cell repertoires in COVID-19. For the study at large: Nucleic acid was either cDNA or gDNA, and it came from T cells, B-cell-depleted T cells, or PBMCs.

TCRdb's copy holds only in-frame clones and misses some; the assay was immunoSEQ multiplex PCR. The top ten hold 6.2% of the sample, which has over 150,000 clones, approximately 85% seen once. Two negative PCRs, clearance, or symptom resolution characterized the recovered Cohort 3 donors. CDR1 is SGHDT, CDR2 YYEEEE, per germline. Trimming took 4 bases from V and 2 from J; bases not matched to a gene: 10. This CDR3 spans 17 amino acids. This clone was counted a single time. The clonotype was recovered from a man in his forties who had recovered from COVID-19. The chain has TRBV5-6 and TRBJ1-5; 9 nucleotides line up with TRBD1. Sequencing used PBMCs or T cells enriched from blood (not recorded which). The DNA for the CDR3 is TGTGCCAGCAGCACAGGACGACAGGGGGGTGGCAATCAGCCCCAGCATTTT. It codes for CASSTGRQGGGNQPQHF.